This passage covers 22 T cell receptor beta chains from one sample sequenced in a study of blood T cell repertoires in COVID-19. Sequenced by immunoSEQ multiplex PCR; TCRdb stores in-frame clones only, minus some. The sample yields just over 250,000 clones, approximately 91% seen once. The source material was peripheral blood. The receptors were sampled from a person under 30 with COVID-19, enrolled during active disease.

V gene TRBV28 combines with J gene TRBJ2-1; 8 bases are shared with TRBD2. This CDR3 region has 15 residues. The germline CDR1 and CDR2 sequences are MDHEN and SYDVKM. V trimming: 8 bases; J trimming: 3 bases; junction bases outside the gene matches: 9. The DNA for the CDR3 is TGTGCCAGCCGCGAAAGCGGGAGTAACTACAATGAGCAGTTCTTC. This codes for CASRESGSNYNEQFF.

Note on this clone: Since a much larger clone is just one base distant, this may be a read error. The same CDR3 can be traced to other DNA sequences in this sample. This chain uses TRBV6-6 with TRBJ1-5; D is unclear. CDR1 and CDR2 (germline): MNHNY, SVGAGI (reference sequence). The CDR3 runs to 14 residues. V was shortened by 2 bases and J by 2 bases, with 7 bases between the two germline ends. The CDR3 sequence: CASSYPEGNQPQHF. The CDR3, as DNA: TGTGCCAGCAGTTACCCGGAGGGCAATCAGCCCCAGCATTTT.

V and J are TRBV5-1 and TRBJ2-7, with 9 bases matching TRBD1. CDR3 size: 14 residues. In germline, CDR1 is SGHRS, CDR2 YFSETQ. V was clipped by 4 bases and J by 2 bases; unmatched bases: 4. CDR3 in amino acids: CASSRDRGTYEQYF. CDR3 bases: TGCGCCAGCAGCCGCGACAGGGGGACCTACGAGCAGTACTTC.

This rearrangement joins TRBV6-5 to TRBJ2-3; 7 bases fit TRBD1. Per germline, CDR1 MNHEY and CDR2 SVGAGI. CDR3 length: 11 residues. The junction had 0 bases not matched to a gene; V was cut back by 8 bases and J by 4 bases. The CDR3 loop reads CASQGADTQYF. In DNA form, the CDR3 reads TGTGCCAGCCAGGGGGCAGATACGCAGTATTTT.

The chain carries TRBV5-6 and TRBJ1-2; tentative D call: TRBD1 (5 bases). V lost 4 bases and J 1 base, leaving 8 bases between the germline ends. Germline assignment: CDR1 SGHDT and CDR2 YYEEEE. The CDR3 length is 13 residues. The CDR3 sequence is CASSAGNNYGYTF. CDR3 DNA: TGTGCCAGCAGCGCAGGGAATAACTATGGCTACACCTTC.

The chain is built from TRBV12-3 or TRBV12-4 and TRBJ1-1, with a tentative D call TRBD1 (6 bases). The CDR3 loop spans 11 amino acids. Trimming shortened V by 2 bases and J by 9 bases, and 7 bases separated the two germline ends. CDR3 sequence reads: CASSLRGKAFF. In nucleotides, the CDR3 is TGTGCCAGCAGTTTAAGGGGGAAAGCTTTCTTT.

V and J are TRBV5-6 and TRBJ2-5; possible D gene TRBD1, 6 bases. Trimming left V 2 bases short and J 5 bases short, with 10 bases between. The CDR3 extends over 13 amino acids. CDR1 SGHDT and CDR2 YYEEEE come from the germline V gene. CDR3 coding DNA: TGTGCCAGCAGCTTTGTTACAGGGGAGACCCAGTACTTC. The encoded protein is CASSFVTGETQYF.

This chain joins TRBV19 and TRBJ2-1; D is perhaps TRBD2 (6 bases). V dropped 6 bases and J dropped 5 bases, with 17 bases sitting between them. Germline loops: CDR1 LNHDA, CDR2 SQIVND (reference sequence). This CDR3 has 15 amino acids. The CDR3 region has the DNA TGTGCCAGTAGCATCACCCTAGCGACCAACAATGAGCAGTTCTTC. This sequence encodes CASSITLATNNEQFF. The whole variable domain, filled in from reference TRBV19 and TRBJ2-1, reads DGGITQSPKYLFRKEGQNVTLSCEQNLNHDAMYWYRQDPGQGLRLIYYSQIVNDFQKGDIAEGYSVSREKKESFPLTVTSAQKNPTAFYLCASSITLATNNEQFFGPGTRLTVL.

The J gene is TRBJ1-6, the V gene TRBV5-5; the D gene is possibly TRBD1 (5 bases). The CDR3 runs 13 residues. V was clipped by 4 bases and J by 9 bases, with 11 bases between them. CDR1 and CDR2 (germline): SGHKS, YYEKEE (reference sequence). CDR3 residues: CASSLHGGSPLHF. For the CDR3, the DNA is TGTGCCAGCAGCCTGCACGGGGGTTCACCCCTCCACTTT.

The chain joins TRBV7-8 to TRBJ2-1; 7 bases are shared with TRBD2. The germline CDR1 and CDR2 sequences are SGHVS and FQNEAQ. Germline trimming cut 3 bases from V and 8 bases from J; bases unmatched to any gene: 19. The CDR3 runs to 18 residues. The CDR3 DNA is TGTGCCAGCAGCTTGGGCTGGAGCGGGACCGCACCTATTGATGAGCAGTTCTTC. Its protein product is CASSLGWSGTAPIDEQFF.

V usage is TRBV6-5 and J usage is TRBJ2-1; possible D gene TRBD2, 5 bases. The CDR3 is made up of 11 amino acids. With 8 bases removed from V and 8 bases from J, the gap between germline ends came to 10 bases. Germline V gives CDR1 MNHEY, CDR2 SVGAGI. CDR3 loop: CASGIGDEQFF. The CDR3 DNA reads as TGTGCCAGCGGCATCGGGGATGAGCAGTTCTTC.

The CDR3: CASSLAAQGRNTGELFF. In DNA form, the CDR3 reads TGCGCCAGCAGCTTGGCGGCACAGGGTCGGAACACCGGGGAGCTGTTTTTT. This chain uses TRBV5-1 with TRBJ2-2; TRBD1 might be the D (6 bases). CDR3 length equals 17 residues. Trimming took 0 bases from V and 1 from J, leaving 13 bases between them. Germline CDR1 and CDR2: SGHRS and YFSETQ.

The rearrangement links TRBV2 to TRBJ1-1; the D is unclear. This CDR3 is 11 amino acids long. Germline V CDR1 and CDR2: SNHLY, FYNNEI. Trimming removed 3 bases at V and 5 bases at J, with 4 bases between. The CDR3 sequence is CASSDRTEAFF. For the CDR3, the DNA is TGTGCCAGCAGTGACAGAACTGAAGCTTTCTTT.

The J gene is TRBJ2-1, the V gene TRBV3-1 (or the pseudogene TRBV3-2); 14 bases line up with TRBD2. The germline V gene encodes CDR1 LGHDT and CDR2 YNNKEL (reference sequence). The CDR3 sequence is 16 residues long. V trimming: 1 base; J trimming: 8 bases; junction bases outside the gene matches: 4. CDR3 in amino acids: CASSQAGTSGSDEQFF. The CDR3 bases are TGTGCCAGCAGCCAAGCTGGGACTAGCGGGAGCGATGAGCAGTTCTTC.

CDR3: CASSYSTEGPYEQYF. CDR3 nucleotides: TGTGCCAGCAGTTACTCGACGGAGGGCCCCTACGAGCAGTACTTC. This chain connects TRBV6-2 or TRBV6-3 to TRBJ2-7, with a tentative D call TRBD2 (6 bases). Germline assignment: CDR1 MNHEY and CDR2 SVGEGT. CDR3 length: 15 amino acids. The V end was cut by 0 bases, the J end by 2 bases, with 11 bases between.

Remarks on this clone: The sample contains more than one DNA sequence encoding this CDR3. The chain joins TRBV7-3 to TRBJ2-1; TRBD2 agrees at 12 bases. The germline V gene has CDR1 SGHTA and CDR2 FQGTGA. J gave up 5 bases and V 2 bases, and 1 base lay outside the gene matches. The CDR3 has 15 residues. CDR3 sequence: CASSLGLAGNNEQFF. CDR3 in DNA: TGTGCCAGCAGCTTAGGACTAGCGGGAAACAATGAGCAGTTCTTC.

The V and J genes are TRBV6-5 and TRBJ1-5; 8 bases fit TRBD1. The germline CDR1 and CDR2 sequences are MNHEY and SVGAGI. Trimming took 7 bases from V and 4 from J; bases not matched to a gene: 9. The CDR3 contains 15 residues. The CDR3 DNA sequence: TGTGCCAGCACTCACAGGGGGGGTATGAATCAGCCCCAGCATTTT. It codes for CASTHRGGMNQPQHF.

This sequence joins TRBV2 and TRBJ1-2, with 9 bases lining up with TRBD1. CDR3 length: 17 amino acids. V lost 1 base to trimming and J lost 7 bases; unmatched junction nucleotides: 13. Germline values: CDR1 SNHLY, CDR2 FYNNEI. CDR3 sequence reads: CASSEEGFGQGRRGYTF. The CDR3 DNA reads as TGTGCCAGCAGTGAAGAGGGGTTTGGACAGGGGCGGCGTGGCTACACCTTC.

The J gene is TRBJ2-5, the V gene TRBV5-8, with D possibly matching TRBD2 (7 bases). Germline CDR1 reads SGHTS; CDR2 reads YDEGEE. The CDR3 sequence is 15 residues long. The germline V and J ends were trimmed by 0 bases and 6 bases, with 15 bases remaining between them. The CDR3 loop is CASSLDSGGTQTQYF. The CDR3, as DNA: TGTGCCAGCAGCTTGGATTCGGGGGGCACGCAGACCCAGTACTTC.

V gene TRBV7-9 combines with J gene TRBJ1-3; possible D gene TRBD1, 6 bases. V was pared by 5 bases and J by 0 bases, with 17 bases between. Germline V gives CDR1 SEHNR, CDR2 FQNEAQ (reference sequence). CDR3 size: 17 residues. CDR3 amino acids: CASSQDWTAGSGNTIYF. The DNA of the CDR3 is TGTGCCAGCAGCCAAGATTGGACAGCCGGCTCTGGAAACACCATATATTTT.

This clone was found once. Within the sample, other DNA sequences also encode this same CDR3. The chain is built from TRBV19 and TRBJ2-5; the D gene is possibly TRBD1 (6 bases). Germline assignment: CDR1 LNHDA and CDR2 SQIVND (reference sequence). The V end lost 5 bases, the J end lost 1 base, and 11 bases lay between the germline ends. The CDR3 loop spans 14 amino acids. The CDR3 reads CASSPGTSQETQYF. CDR3 nucleotide sequence: TGTGCCAGTAGTCCCGGGACATCCCAAGAGACCCAGTACTTC.

The gene calls are TRBV5-4 and TRBJ2-3; 7 bases match TRBD1. V lost 0 bases to trimming and J lost 4 bases; unmatched junction nucleotides: 2. Germline V gene sequence: CDR1 SGHNT, CDR2 YYREEE (reference sequence). The CDR3 is made up of 14 amino acids. The CDR3 region is CASSLGQGPDTQYF. The CDR3 nucleotides read TGTGCCAGCAGCTTGGGACAGGGCCCAGATACGCAGTATTTT.